These 3 T cell receptor beta chains were sequenced from one sample in a study of post-analysis software for immune sequencing data. Study results and limitations: Comparison of patients with controls showed about 5 TRBV segments more frequent in patients, TRBV5-6, TRBV5-1 and TRBV20-1 among them.

Unique molecular identifiers were built into the TCR beta cDNA libraries. TCRdb passed the PCR reads through MiXCR, listing each CDR3 protein once. The sample comprises hundreds of thousands of distinct CDR3 sequences, about 57% of which are singletons, and approximately 4.5% rests with the top ten. These receptors have no identified antigens. Material: blood. The source is a girl between 5 and 17 years old with multiple sclerosis.

In its sample, this clonotype was seen a few times. CDR3 sequence (DNA): TGTGCCAGCAGTGAAGGGGAAAGGTATGGCTACACCTTC. Protein product: CASSEGERYGYTF. The chain has TRBV2 and TRBJ1-2; D ambiguous. This CDR3 is 13 amino acids long. Per the germline V gene, CDR1 is SNHLY and CDR2 is FYNNEI. V lost 1 base, J lost 5 bases, and 8 bases lay in between.

CDR3 bases: TGTGCCAGCAGCCAAGAGGTGTGGAGCGAGCAGTACTTC. Translation gives CASSQEVWSEQYF. The J gene is TRBJ2-7, the V gene TRBV14; D remains ambiguous. The V and J ends lost 0 bases and 6 bases respectively, with 9 bases between them. The CDR3 loop spans 13 amino acids. Germline CDR1 SGHDN, CDR2 FVKESK. Using reference TRBV14 and TRBJ2-7 for the parts outside the CDR3, the full variable domain is EAGVTQFPSHSVIEKGQTVTLRCDPISGHDNLYWYRRVMGKEIKFLLHFVKESKQDESGMPNNRFLAERTGGTYSTLKVQPAELEDSGVYFCASSQEVWSEQYFGPGTRLTVT.

This clonotype appeared once. One end of the junction is discordant with germline, which a read error may explain. V and J are TRBV7-3 and TRBJ2-1, with a tentative D call TRBD1 (5 bases). The CDR3 covers 15 residues. The germline V gene encodes CDR1 SGHTA and CDR2 FQGTGA. The CDR3 nucleotides read TGTACCAGCAGCCCCCAGGGAAACCTCTACAATGAGCAGTTCTTC. Its translation: CTSSPQGNLYNEQFF. Using reference TRBV7-3 and TRBJ2-1 for the parts outside the CDR3, the full variable domain is GAGVSQTPSNKVTEKGKYVELRCDPISGHTALYWYRQSLGQGPEFLIYFQGTGAADDSGLPNDRFFAVRPEGSVSTLKIQRTERGDSAVYLCTSSPQGNLYNEQFFGPGTRLTVL.